This passage covers 13 T cell receptor beta chains from one sample sequenced in a study of T cell repertoires in cytomegalovirus infection (dated by TCRdb to the late 2010s). The treatment or condition label, as the study defines it: in vitro stimulation with specific CMV peptide epitopes to enrich CMV-specific T cells. Their recognized antigens are unknown. TCRdb records Illumina HiSeq 1500 as the sequencer. In-frame beta chains were kept once TCRdb had trimmed the public reads at Q25 with fastp and called clones with MiXCR. Identical CDR3 protein sequences are pooled into one entry, listed with their most common genes and DNA. The sample records a few hundred thousand distinct CDR3 sequences, 40% to 50% of which are singletons. The ten top clones hold 43% of the sample. Source: cultured PBMCs, taken from culture after CMV antigen stimulation. The receptors were gathered from a human donor in good health (CMV status not recorded). Some clones in this sample may be carry-over from other donors' samples.

This sequence joins TRBV7-9 and TRBJ2-1; 10 nucleotides agree with TRBD2. This CDR3 is 16 amino acids long. CDR1 SEHNR and CDR2 FQNEAQ come from the germline V gene (reference sequence). Trimming cost V 0 bases and J 10 bases; bases outside gene matches: 9. The CDR3 nucleotides are TGTGCCAGCAGCTTAGCGAGGGTAGCGGGAGGTTGGGAGCAGTTCTTC. Amino acid sequence: CASSLARVAGGWEQFF.

In DNA, the CDR3 is TGTGCCAGCATTCAAGAGGAGGGGGTTGCTCCCAATGAGCAGTTCTTC. This encodes CASIQEEGVAPNEQFF. The chain carries TRBV6-6 and TRBJ2-1; D is possibly TRBD1 or TRBD2 (6 bases each). Per the germline V gene, CDR1 is MNHNY and CDR2 is SVGAGI (reference sequence). This CDR3 has 16 amino acids. The germline V and J ends were trimmed by 7 bases and 6 bases, with 22 bases remaining between them.

The V and J genes are TRBV4-3 and TRBJ2-3, with D unresolved. The CDR3 is 13 residues long. CDR1 is LGHNA, CDR2 YSLEER, per germline. V lost 3 bases, J lost 6 bases, and 10 bases lay in between. The CDR3 region is CASSQTPLDTQYF. The CDR3 bases are TGCGCCAGCAGCCAGACTCCGCTGGATACGCAGTATTTT.

The V and J genes are TRBV7-4 and TRBJ2-3; perhaps TRBD1 as D (5 bases). The CDR3 is 16 residues long. The ends were cut back, 5 bases at V and 6 bases at J, with 21 bases in the middle. The germline CDR1 and CDR2 sequences are SGHVT and SQSDAQ. The CDR3 DNA is TGTGCCAGCAGCGGGCGGACACCAGATTTCCCTGATACGCAGTATTTT. Translated: CASSGRTPDFPDTQYF.

This chain joins TRBV18 and TRBJ1-2; 8 bases match TRBD1. CDR1 KGHSH and CDR2 LQKENI come from the germline V gene. With 6 bases clipped from V and 7 bases from J, the junction kept 7 bases outside the gene matches. This CDR3 comprises 13 residues. This chain's CDR3 is CASSPQGASGYTF. In DNA form, the CDR3 reads TGTGCCAGCTCGCCCCAGGGGGCGAGTGGCTACACCTTC. Filled out from reference TRBV18 and TRBJ1-2, the complete variable domain reads NAGVMQNPRHLVRRRGQEARLRCSPMKGHSHVYWYRQLPEEGLKFMVYLQKENIIDESGMPKERFSAEFPKEGPSILRIQQVVRGDSAAYFCASSPQGASGYTFGSGTRLTVV.

V and J are TRBV5-4 and TRBJ2-3; D is uncertain. Trimming took off 2 bases at V and 0 bases at J, with 7 bases between the two ends. The CDR3 is made up of 14 amino acids. Germline V CDR1 and CDR2: SGHNT, YYREEE (reference sequence). As DNA, the CDR3 is TGTGCCAGCAGCTTTGTTGTGAGCACAGATACGCAGTATTTT. This sequence encodes CASSFVVSTDTQYF.

This clonotype was seen a handful of times. CDR3 nucleotides: TGTGCCAGCAGCTTCCCCCGCGGGGGGGCGGCCCAAGAGACCCAGTACTTC. This sequence encodes CASSFPRGGAAQETQYF. The genes are TRBV7-9 and TRBJ2-5, with 9 bases lining up with TRBD2. The CDR3 has 17 amino acids. CDR1 is SEHNR and CDR2 is FQNEAQ in the germline V gene (reference sequence). The J segment lost 1 base and the V segment lost 3 bases, leaving 9 bases of the junction unmatched.

The chain employs TRBV6-1 and TRBJ2-1, with TRBD1 matching 11 bases. The CDR3 has 15 amino acids. Germline V lookup: CDR1 MNHNS, CDR2 SASEGT. Trimming at V came to 4 bases and at J to 3 bases, leaving 2 bases not matched to a gene. This CDR3 is CASSVGTGGYNEQFF. Written as DNA, the CDR3 is TGTGCCAGCAGTGTCGGGACAGGGGGCTACAATGAGCAGTTCTTC.

This clonotype was seen more than once but under ten times. The gene calls are TRBV6-1 and TRBJ2-1; D is perhaps TRBD2 (6 bases). Germline CDR1 is MNHNS and CDR2 is SASEGT. Trimming cost V 2 bases and J 6 bases, with 17 bases left between them. The CDR3 sequence is 16 residues long. The CDR3 is CASSEPGLYPLNEQFF. CDR3 sequence (DNA): TGTGCCAGCAGTGAACCGGGACTCTACCCCCTCAATGAGCAGTTCTTC.

The chain carries TRBV7-6 and TRBJ2-2; possibly TRBD1 for D (6 bases). The CDR3 has 15 residues. The germline V gene has CDR1 SGHVS and CDR2 FNYEAQ. V lost 8 bases and J lost 3, with 16 bases in between. Here the CDR3 DNA reads TGTGCCAGCCCCCAAGCTGAGGGGGACACCGGGGAGCTGTTTTTT. Its translation is CASPQAEGDTGELFF.

This clonotype has ten or more counts. The chain combines TRBV7-2 with TRBJ2-3; either TRBD1 or TRBD2 may fit D (5 bases each). CDR1 SGHTA and CDR2 FQGNSA come from the germline V gene. The CDR3 extends over 14 amino acids. V lost 3 bases and J 3 bases, leaving 10 bases between the germline ends. The DNA of the CDR3 is TGTGCCAGCAGCTTGTCGGGGCCGACAGATACGCAGTATTTT. Translating gives CASSLSGPTDTQYF.

The sample holds a few counts of this clonotype. This chain connects TRBV4-1 to TRBJ2-7; D gene ambiguous. CDR3 length: 13 amino acids. The V gene lost 2 bases and the J gene lost 2 bases, with 7 bases spanning the gap. Per the germline V gene, CDR1 is MGHRA and CDR2 is YSYEKL. CDR3 sequence reads: CASSQPGTYEQYF. The CDR3 bases are TGCGCCAGCAGCCAACCAGGAACCTACGAGCAGTACTTC.

The rearrangement uses TRBV4-1 and TRBJ2-5; D call uncertain. V was shortened by 4 bases and J by 2 bases, with 14 bases between the two germline ends. The CDR3 has 15 amino acids. From germline, CDR1 is MGHRA and CDR2 YSYEKL. In nucleotides, the CDR3 is TGCGCCAGCAGCCCACCCGTCACTAAGCAAGAGACCCAGTACTTC. Amino acid sequence: CASSPPVTKQETQYF.